What follows are 27 T cell receptor beta chains derived from one specimen sequenced in a study of CD8 T cells in ankylosing spondylitis. One entry per CDR3 protein, called by TCRdb with MiXCR from the 5' RACE reads. The sample consists of about 240,000 distinct CDR3 sequences, more than 9% of them appearing once. The specimen was blood, either unsorted or a sorted T cell fraction (not recorded which). Receptors were obtained from a male donor with ankylosing spondylitis or in good health (not recorded which).

This clonotype was observed at least ten times. The V gene is TRBV20-1, the J gene TRBJ2-1; 7 nucleotides match TRBD2. The trim removed 1 base at V and 5 bases at J, leaving 2 bases unmatched. The CDR3 is 13 residues long. Germline assignment: CDR1 DFQATT and CDR2 SNEGSKA (reference sequence). The CDR3 spells CSARGLAHNEQFF. For the CDR3, the DNA is TGCAGTGCTAGAGGACTAGCCCACAATGAGCAGTTCTTC.

This clonotype was seen many times. The rearrangement links TRBV9 to TRBJ1-3; D uncertain. V lost 2 bases and J lost 1, with 4 bases in between. CDR3 length equals 13 residues. Germline CDR1 and CDR2: SGDLS and YYNGEE. The CDR3 coding sequence is TGTGCCAGCAGCGTGGGTTCTGGAAACACCATATATTTT. Its translation: CASSVGSGNTIYF.

The genes are TRBV18 and TRBJ1-2; the D gene is possibly TRBD1 (5 bases). V lost 3 bases and J 6 bases, leaving 20 bases between the germline ends. In germline, CDR1 is KGHSH, CDR2 LQKENI. The CDR3 sequence is 16 residues long. The CDR3 DNA reads as TGTGCCAGCTCACCTGGGCTGGGACTCCCCCGGGATGGCTACACCTTC. Translation: CASSPGLGLPRDGYTF.

This clonotype was seen repeatedly, ten times or more. V usage is TRBV25-1 and J usage is TRBJ2-3, with 10 bases identical to TRBD2. V lost 6 bases to trimming and J lost 2 bases; unmatched junction nucleotides: 5. From germline, CDR1 is MGHDK and CDR2 SYGVNS. The length of the CDR3 is 15 residues. The DNA of the CDR3 is TGTGCCAGCAGGTCTAGCGGGAGCCCCACAGATACGCAGTATTTT. Translation: CASRSSGSPTDTQYF.

This clonotype was detected many times. J is TRBJ2-7 and V is TRBV24-1; perhaps TRBD1 as D (6 bases). The V end was cut by 7 bases, the J end by 3 bases, with 21 bases between. Germline-derived CDR1 and CDR2 are KGHDR and SFDVKD. The CDR3 spans 16 residues. CDR3 loop: CATRGANAQGYYEQYF. CDR3 DNA: TGTGCCACCAGAGGGGCTAATGCACAGGGTTACTACGAGCAGTACTTC.

This clonotype has at least ten counts. This rearrangement joins TRBV20-1 to TRBJ2-7, with 8 bases aligning to TRBD2. V was pared by 5 bases and J by 2 bases, with 11 bases of the junction left unmatched. The CDR3 contains 15 residues. Germline lookup yields CDR1 DFQATT and CDR2 SNEGSKA (reference sequence). In DNA, the CDR3 is TGCAGTGCTCAGCCCCTAGCGGGCGCTACCTACGAGCAGTACTTC. Residues: CSAQPLAGATYEQYF.

In its sample, this clonotype was seen many times. This sequence joins TRBV10-3 and TRBJ2-7; 8 nucleotides agree with TRBD1. The germline V gene encodes CDR1 ENHRY and CDR2 SYGVKD. The CDR3 covers 15 residues. V lost 2 bases and J lost 1; bases outside the gene matches: 4. CDR3 sequence: CAISEPRQGSYEQYF. The CDR3 DNA follows: TGTGCCATCAGTGAGCCAAGACAGGGGTCCTACGAGCAGTACTTC.

DNA of the CDR3: TGTGCCAGCAGCCCGCGACTAGCGGGGATGACAGATACGCAGTATTTT. This translates into CASSPRLAGMTDTQYF. V is TRBV7-2 and J is TRBJ2-3, with TRBD2 matching over 11 bases. J gave up 3 bases and V 5 bases, and 7 bases lay outside the gene matches. Germline V CDR1 and CDR2: SGHTA, FQGNSA. CDR3 size: 16 residues.

This clonotype was found many times. The chain has TRBV20-1 and TRBJ2-7, with TRBD2 identical over 10 bases. This CDR3 has 14 residues. With 3 bases clipped from V and 4 bases from J, the junction kept 6 bases outside the gene matches. Germline loops: CDR1 DFQATT, CDR2 SNEGSKA (reference sequence). As DNA, the CDR3 is TGCAGTGCTAGTCATGGACTAGCGGAATACGAGCAGTACTTC. Its translation is CSASHGLAEYEQYF.

The chain links TRBV4-2 to TRBJ2-1; TRBD2 agrees at 14 bases. The germline gives CDR1 LGHNA, CDR2 YNFKEQ. This CDR3 spans 16 amino acids. V shed 4 bases, J shed 9 bases, and the junction held 8 bases outside the gene matches. This CDR3 is CASSLGTSGSQTEQFF. In DNA, the CDR3 is TGTGCCAGCAGCCTCGGGACTAGCGGGAGCCAAACTGAGCAGTTCTTC.

The V gene is TRBV20-1, the J gene TRBJ2-1, with 10 bases fitting TRBD2. This CDR3 is 18 amino acids long. Germline V gene lookup returns CDR1 DFQATT and CDR2 SNEGSKA (reference sequence). J was trimmed by 0 bases and V by 6 bases; bases with no gene match: 14. This CDR3 reads CSATRGHTSGVSYNEQFF. The CDR3 nucleotides read TGCAGTGCCACTAGGGGCCACACTAGCGGGGTCTCCTACAATGAGCAGTTCTTC.

Concerning this clonotype itself: Possible read error: a much larger clone is one base away. CDR3 loop: CATSQGGLAGDYEQYF. The CDR3 region has the DNA TGTGCCACCAGCCAAGGGGGACTAGCGGGAGACTACGAGCAGTACTTC. J is TRBJ2-7 and V is TRBV3-1; 14 bases agree with TRBD2. The CDR3 totals 16 residues. CDR1 and CDR2 (germline): LGHDT, YNNKEL (reference sequence).

This clonotype has at least ten counts. This chain uses TRBV15 with TRBJ1-4, with D unresolved. Trimming stripped 0 bases from V and 3 bases from J, with 8 bases between. The length of the CDR3 is 15 residues. Germline CDR1 and CDR2: LNHNV and YYDKDF (reference sequence). The CDR3 DNA is TGTGCCACCAGCAGAGAACCGGATCCTAATGAAAAACTGTTTTTT. Encoded protein: CATSREPDPNEKLFF.

This clonotype was detected only a few times. The gene calls are TRBV25-1 and TRBJ2-1, with D possibly being TRBD2 (5 bases). Germline V gene data show CDR1 as MGHDK and CDR2 as SYGVNS. CDR3 length: 13 amino acids. Trimming removed 6 bases at V and 4 bases at J, with 10 bases between. The CDR3 loop reads CASSVRGYNEQFF. CDR3 DNA: TGTGCCAGCAGCGTTCGAGGGTACAATGAGCAGTTCTTC.

In regard to this clonotype: A much larger clone lies one base from this, so it may be a read error. The V gene is TRBV5-1, the J gene TRBJ2-3; possibly TRBD1 or TRBD2 for D (5 bases each). The germline V gene has CDR1 SGHRS and CDR2 YFSETQ. The CDR3 sequence is 13 residues long. This chain's CDR3 is CVSTKGRTDTQYF. DNA of the CDR3: TGCGTCAGCACTAAGGGACGCACAGATACGCAGTATTTT.

The chain uses TRBV20-1 and TRBJ2-3; 7 nucleotides line up with TRBD2. V gave up 7 bases and J gave up 0 bases; unmatched junction bases: 7. CDR1 is DFQATT, CDR2 SNEGSKA, per germline (reference sequence). The CDR3 covers 14 residues. CDR3: CSEARGYSTDTQYF. For the CDR3, the DNA is TGCAGTGAGGCGCGGGGGTATAGCACAGATACGCAGTATTTT.

In its sample, this clonotype was seen many times. The chain combines TRBV12-3 or TRBV12-4 with TRBJ1-2; D ambiguous. This CDR3 spans 13 amino acids. V gave up 6 bases and J gave up 8 bases, with 16 bases separating them. The CDR3: CASSFTQSRGYTF. Written as DNA, the CDR3 is TGTGCCAGCAGCTTTACACAGAGCAGGGGCTACACCTTC.

The table lists this clonotype with many counts. The chain uses TRBV10-3 and TRBJ2-4, with D unclear. The germline V gene encodes CDR1 ENHRY and CDR2 SYGVKD. The V gene lost 0 bases and the J gene lost 1 base, with 4 bases spanning the gap. The length of the CDR3 is 14 residues. The CDR3 region is CAISESGAKNIQYF. CDR3 DNA sequence: TGTGCCATCAGTGAGTCAGGGGCCAAAAACATTCAGTACTTC.

This clonotype was seen many times. This chain joins TRBV20-1 and TRBJ2-5, with 10 bases fitting TRBD1. Germline-derived CDR1 and CDR2 are DFQATT and SNEGSKA (reference sequence). J was trimmed by 2 bases and V by 6 bases; bases with no gene match: 6. This CDR3 is 14 amino acids long. DNA of the CDR3: TGCAGTGCAATCCCGGGACAGGGGCAAGAGACCCAGTACTTC. The encoded protein is CSAIPGQGQETQYF.

This clonotype has ten or more counts. The rearrangement links TRBV15 to TRBJ1-1; D unresolved. Trimming removed 3 bases from V and 5 bases from J, with 13 bases in between. The length of the CDR3 is 14 residues. Germline CDR1 LNHNV, CDR2 YYDKDF (reference sequence). CDR3 in DNA: TGTGCCACCAGCAGGCTAGGAAAGGAAACTGAAGCTTTCTTT. This sequence encodes CATSRLGKETEAFF.

This clonotype occurred many times. The chain has TRBV20-1 and TRBJ1-5; 8 positions agree with TRBD1. V gave up 1 base and J gave up 3 bases; unmatched junction bases: 5. The CDR3 covers 15 residues. The germline V gene has CDR1 DFQATT and CDR2 SNEGSKA (reference sequence). The CDR3 is CSARGPGQDNQPQHF. The CDR3 bases are TGCAGTGCTAGAGGGCCGGGACAGGACAATCAGCCCCAGCATTTT.

This clonotype has a count of ten or more. The gene calls are TRBV5-1 and TRBJ2-2; 8 bases agree with TRBD1. Germline assignment: CDR1 SGHRS and CDR2 YFSETQ. V lost 3 bases, J lost 7 bases, and 8 bases stayed unmatched. The CDR3 is made up of 15 amino acids. CDR3: CASSSRTGKDGELFF. The CDR3 DNA reads as TGCGCCAGCAGCTCAAGGACAGGGAAGGACGGGGAGCTGTTTTTT.

There are many counts of this clonotype. The V call is TRBV27, the J call TRBJ1-5; D is unresolved. In germline, CDR1 is MNHEY, CDR2 SMNVEV (reference sequence). The V gene lost 0 bases and the J gene lost 6 bases, with 6 bases spanning the gap. CDR3 length equals 13 residues. For the CDR3, the DNA is TGTGCCAGCAGTTTATCCCCCGGTCAGCCCCAGCATTTT. Its translation is CASSLSPGQPQHF.

This clonotype was seen many times. V gene TRBV6-4 combines with J gene TRBJ2-1; 12 bases are a match to TRBD2. The CDR3 totals 16 residues. Looked up from germline, CDR1 is MRHNA and CDR2 is SNTAGT. The ends lost 2 bases at V and 3 bases at J; junction bases unmatched: 2. The CDR3 is CASSDPTSGSYNEQFF. CDR3 sequence (DNA): TGTGCCAGCAGTGACCCGACTAGCGGGAGCTACAATGAGCAGTTCTTC.

In its sample, this clonotype was seen many times. The genes are TRBV5-1 and TRBJ2-2, with D perhaps TRBD2 (6 bases). Trimming left V 0 bases short and J 4 bases short, with 10 bases between. Germline loops: CDR1 SGHRS, CDR2 YFSETQ. CDR3 length: 15 residues. The CDR3 coding sequence is TGCGCCAGCAGCTTGGACCAGGGAGGCACCGGGGAGCTGTTTTTT. This codes for CASSLDQGGTGELFF.

This clonotype was seen at least ten times. The chain joins TRBV20-1 to TRBJ1-2; 8 bases match TRBD1. CDR3 size: 13 residues. The trim removed 6 bases at V and 4 bases at J, leaving 7 bases unmatched. Germline CDR1 and CDR2: DFQATT and SNEGSKA (reference sequence). The DNA for the CDR3 is TGCAGTGCAACGGGACAGGACCCCTATGGCTACACCTTC. Translating it yields CSATGQDPYGYTF.

This clonotype has at least ten counts. The chain combines TRBV5-6 with TRBJ1-1; no clear D gene. Trimming removed 7 bases at V and 1 base at J, with 14 bases between. Germline V lookup: CDR1 SGHDT, CDR2 YYEEEE. The CDR3 runs to 14 residues. CDR3 residues: CASRYFYRNTEAFF. In DNA, the CDR3 is TGTGCCAGCCGCTATTTCTACCGGAACACTGAAGCTTTCTTT.